The entry below gives a single T cell receptor beta chain sequence along with its context. Germline CDR1 KGHSH, CDR2 LQKENI. V was pared by 6 bases and J by 4 bases, with 13 bases of the junction left unmatched. The CDR3 is 16 amino acids. This entry comes from a study of blood T cell repertoires in COVID-19. Study at large: Specimens from acute and convalescent COVID-19 originated in the United States, Italy and Spain.

Per the study methods: By means of reference gene primer amplification, nucleated cell counts were estimated. The protocol was immunoSEQ multiplex PCR, while the TCRdb copy is restricted to in-frame clones and leaves out a portion. D and trimming come from the DNA, and the V and J calls and clone size come from that table. The data show about 200,000 clones, 85% seen once. V is TRBV18 and J is TRBJ1-1; 8 nucleotides line up with TRBD1. The sequenced sample consisted of peripheral blood. The clonotype comes from a woman of 80 years or more with acute or convalescent COVID-19. The chain's CDR3 is CASSPTQGGWGTEAFF. The CDR3 region has the DNA TGTGCCAGCTCTCCCACACAGGGGGGCTGGGGCACTGAAGCTTTCTTT.